This T cell receptor (beta chain) was obtained from a study of blood T cell repertoires in COVID-19 (TCRdb year 2020). Study-wide context: Samples covering the acute and convalescent phases of COVID-19 were provided by collaborators in the United States, Italy and Spain. A de-identified subject ID, COVID-19 status, age in years and sex were almost always included in the sample metadata. The material from the prospective study consisted of cDNA or gDNA derived from T cells, B-cell-depleted T cells, or PBMCs. Where available, HLA class I and class II types were obtained from metadata supplied by the sample provider rather than from assay-based typing. The repertoires were released in a freely available public database intended as a resource for research on the immune response to SARS-CoV-2. The dataset comprised deeply sampled blood TCRbeta repertoires from subjects exposed to, actively infected with, or recovered from COVID-19. Samples were obtained from the ongoing ImmuneRACE study (first 160 participants) and from 1,200 or so subjects provided by 6 global collaborators.

General study outcomes and caveats: How much clinical and demographic metadata was included differed by source and by participant, and the metadata was provided uncurated.

In the case of this clone: This receptor's antigen is unknown. Base quality data are lacking; no much larger clone is found one base away.

Whole blood was collected in K2EDTA tubes by collaborating institutions according to the institutions' own protocols. For TCRbeta analysis, collaborators shipped samples as frozen whole blood, isolated PBMCs, or DNA extracted from either of those sample types. The CDR3 sequence holds 16 residues, the cysteine and phenylalanine included. The retained sequence is limited to the CDR3, 48 bases, with the frame set at the first base. According to the germline V gene, CDR1 reads SGHVS and CDR2 reads FNYEAQ. Ends trimmed: V by 2 bases, J by 4 bases; bases unmatched to a gene: 10. TCRbeta CDR3 regions were amplified from genomic DNA using the immunoSEQ Assay, a bias-controlled multiplex PCR. Per the original workflow: Within the assay, amplification of reference gene primers was used to estimate how many nucleated cells each sample contained. To quantify the absolute abundance of each unique TCRbeta CDR3 rearrangement, sequence reads were collapsed and filtered. For each sample, productive Simpson clonality was calculated as the square root of Simpson's diversity index across productive rearrangements. TCRdb re-hosts the immuneACCESS table, in-frame sequences only. Its copies lack some clones; in the studies checked, an unresolved V gene accounts for under half of them, and the cause for the rest is not known. D and trimming were read from the DNA, whereas the V and J calls and clone size are those reported in that table. Recorded for this sample are 45,000 to 55,000 clones; about nine tenths of them occurred a single time. The ten largest account for just under 8.5% of the sample.

This clonotype was obtained from a woman between 35 and 50 years old with active COVID-19. Sequencing was carried out using peripheral blood. The rearrangement combines TRBV7-6 with TRBJ1-2; 7 bases in the middle match TRBD1. The sequenced DNA is TGTGCCAGCAGCTTAAGGGCCGAGGAGGGGGCCTATGGCTACACCTTC. Its amino acids are CASSLRAEEGAYGYTF.